This T cell receptor (beta chain) stems from a study of spatial heterogeneity in lung cancer. Study information: Detection consistently yielded more beta chains than alpha chains. General study points: Detection of ubiquitous tumor TCRs in blood was higher at resection than follow-up.

A distinct unique molecular identifier was carried by each TCR cDNA molecule. TCRdb analysed the 5' RACE reads with MiXCR anew, one entry per CDR3 protein. The sample includes about 15,000 distinct CDR3 sequences, about a tenth of them seen just once. V lost 6 bases to trimming and J lost 10 bases; unmatched junction nucleotides: 14. Germline values: CDR1 DFQATT, CDR2 SNEGSKA (reference sequence). This CDR3 region has 14 residues. Sample time point: sample taken at primary tumor resection. Unsorted whole RNA from tumor, nontumor lung or frozen PBMC underwent sequencing. The roughly 66 donors had untreated early-stage non-small cell lung cancer. A note on this clonotype: Its antigen is as yet unknown.

Specimen: PBMCs, collected at surgery. The rearrangement uses TRBV20-1 and TRBJ2-1; 8 bases are shared with TRBD1. This receptor was identified in a male donor with early-stage non-small cell lung cancer. The CDR3 region is CSAAATGDSLEQFF. The CDR3 bases are TGCAGTGCCGCTGCGACAGGGGATAGCCTAGAGCAGTTCTTC.